The clone carrying this T cell receptor (beta chain) was recorded many times. Hyperthyroidism patients had new diagnoses, durations under 2 months, and ages of 18 to 65. If patients had other autoimmune diseases, uncontrolled infections, pregnancy or lactation, they were excluded. Diagnostic conclusions were grounded in clinical symptoms, serum thyroxine, TRAb, thyroid ultrasound and orbital computed tomography. The sample belongs to a study of Graves' ophthalmopathy and Graves' hyperthyroidism. Researchers took RNA transcripts and amplified TCR beta CDR3 regions from them. Second-round multiplex PCR followed a first-round RT-PCR using HTBI primers. A single record per CDR3 protein comes from TCRdb applying MiXCR to the multiplex PCR reads. The table shows over a million distinct CDR3 sequences, with roughly 35% occurring only once. Trimming stripped 3 bases from V and 5 bases from J, with 17 bases between. This CDR3 is 16 amino acids long. Per germline, CDR1 LNHDA and CDR2 SQIVND (reference sequence).

This clonotype was obtained from an adult man with Graves' hyperthyroidism. The chain combines TRBV19 with TRBJ1-5, with D possibly matching TRBD1 (6 bases). The sequenced sample was peripheral blood or thyroid tissue (not recorded which). CDR3 nucleotides: TGTGCCAGTAGTATGTTGTCCTCGGCAGGGGATCAGCCCCAGCATTTT. This gives the protein CASSMLSSAGDQPQHF.